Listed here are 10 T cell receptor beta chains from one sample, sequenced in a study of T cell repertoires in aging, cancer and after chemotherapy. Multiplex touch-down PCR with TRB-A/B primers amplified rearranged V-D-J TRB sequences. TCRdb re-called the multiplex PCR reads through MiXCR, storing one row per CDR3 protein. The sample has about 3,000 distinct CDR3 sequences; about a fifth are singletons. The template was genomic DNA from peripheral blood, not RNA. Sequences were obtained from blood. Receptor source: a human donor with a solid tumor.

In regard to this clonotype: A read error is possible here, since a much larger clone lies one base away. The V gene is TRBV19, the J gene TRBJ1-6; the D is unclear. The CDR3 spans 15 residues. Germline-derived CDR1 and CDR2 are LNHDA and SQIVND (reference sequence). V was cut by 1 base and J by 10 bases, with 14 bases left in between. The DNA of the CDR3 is TGTGCCAGTAGTATAGGTAGGAACGATGCATCACCCCTCCACTTT. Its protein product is CASSIGRNDASPLHF.

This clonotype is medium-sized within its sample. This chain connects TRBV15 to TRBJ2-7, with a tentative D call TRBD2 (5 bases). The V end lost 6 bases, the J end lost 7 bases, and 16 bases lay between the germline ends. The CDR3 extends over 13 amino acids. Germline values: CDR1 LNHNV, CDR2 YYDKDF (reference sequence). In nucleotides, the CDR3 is TGTGCCACCAGTAGGGTGCCCTCGGGAGAGCAGTACTTC. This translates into CATSRVPSGEQYF.

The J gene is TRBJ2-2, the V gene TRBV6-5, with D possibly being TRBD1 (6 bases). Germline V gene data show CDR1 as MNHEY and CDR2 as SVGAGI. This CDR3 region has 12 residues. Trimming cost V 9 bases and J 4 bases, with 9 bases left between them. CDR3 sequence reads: CASTGTTGELFF. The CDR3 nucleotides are TGTGCCAGTACAGGGACCACCGGGGAGCTGTTTTTT.

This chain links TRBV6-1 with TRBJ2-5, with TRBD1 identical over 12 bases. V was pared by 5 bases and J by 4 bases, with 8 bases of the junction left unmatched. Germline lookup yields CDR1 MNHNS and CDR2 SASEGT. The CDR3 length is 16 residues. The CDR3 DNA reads TGTGCCAGCAGTCAATGGGGACAGGGGGCAAGAGAGACCCAGTACTTC. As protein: CASSQWGQGARETQYF.

Written as DNA, the CDR3 is TGTGCCAGCAACCCCTTCCGGGACAGGGGAAGGAATGAGCAGTTCTTC. It encodes CASNPFRDRGRNEQFF. This rearrangement joins TRBV28 to TRBJ2-1, with 10 positions matching TRBD1. V was clipped by 7 bases and J by 7 bases; unmatched bases: 13. CDR3 length equals 16 residues. Germline V gene data show CDR1 as MDHEN and CDR2 as SYDVKM.

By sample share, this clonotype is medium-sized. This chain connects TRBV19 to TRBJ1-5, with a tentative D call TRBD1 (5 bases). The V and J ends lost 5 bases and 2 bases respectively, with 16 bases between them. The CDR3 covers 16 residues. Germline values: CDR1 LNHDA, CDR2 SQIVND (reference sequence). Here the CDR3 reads CASSGGPRSGNQPQHF. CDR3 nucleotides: TGTGCCAGTAGTGGGGGACCACGATCCGGCAATCAGCCCCAGCATTTT.

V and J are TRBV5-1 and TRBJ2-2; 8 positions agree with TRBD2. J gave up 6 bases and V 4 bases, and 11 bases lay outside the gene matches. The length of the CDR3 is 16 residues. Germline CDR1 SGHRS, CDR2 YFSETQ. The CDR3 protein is CASSPWMLAGPGELFF. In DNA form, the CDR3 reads TGCGCCAGCAGCCCCTGGATGCTAGCGGGCCCCGGGGAGCTGTTTTTT.

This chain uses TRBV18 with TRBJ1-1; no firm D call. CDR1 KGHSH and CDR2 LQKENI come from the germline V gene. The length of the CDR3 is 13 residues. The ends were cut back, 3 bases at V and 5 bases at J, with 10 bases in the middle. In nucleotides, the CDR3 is TGTGCCAGCTCACCCCCGACACGGACTGAAGCTTTCTTT. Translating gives CASSPPTRTEAFF.

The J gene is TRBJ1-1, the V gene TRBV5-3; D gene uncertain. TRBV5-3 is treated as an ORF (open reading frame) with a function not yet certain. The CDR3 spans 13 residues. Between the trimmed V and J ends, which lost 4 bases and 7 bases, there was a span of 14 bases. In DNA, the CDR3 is TGTGCCAGAAGCCGAGGTATAATCCTTGAAGCTTTCTTT. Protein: CARSRGIILEAFF.

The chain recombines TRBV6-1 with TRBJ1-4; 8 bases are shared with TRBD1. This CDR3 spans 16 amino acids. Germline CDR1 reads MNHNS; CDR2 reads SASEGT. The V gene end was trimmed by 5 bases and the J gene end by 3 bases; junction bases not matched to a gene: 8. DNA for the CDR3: TGTGCCAGCAGTCCGCCCTTGACAGGGGCTAATGAAAAACTGTTTTTT. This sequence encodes CASSPPLTGANEKLFF.